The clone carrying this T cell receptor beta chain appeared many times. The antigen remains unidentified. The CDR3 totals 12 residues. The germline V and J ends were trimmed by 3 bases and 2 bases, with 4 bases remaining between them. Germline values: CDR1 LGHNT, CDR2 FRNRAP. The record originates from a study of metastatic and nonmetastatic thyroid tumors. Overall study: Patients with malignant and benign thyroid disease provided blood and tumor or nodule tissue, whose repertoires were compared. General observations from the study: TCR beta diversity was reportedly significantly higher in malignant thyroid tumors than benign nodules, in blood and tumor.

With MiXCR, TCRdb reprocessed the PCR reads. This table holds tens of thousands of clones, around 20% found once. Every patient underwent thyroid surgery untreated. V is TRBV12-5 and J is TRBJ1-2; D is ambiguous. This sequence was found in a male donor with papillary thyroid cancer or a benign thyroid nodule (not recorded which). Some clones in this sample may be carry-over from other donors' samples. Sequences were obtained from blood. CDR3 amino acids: CASGLGNYGYTF. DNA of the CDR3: TGTGCTAGTGGTTTAGGAAACTATGGCTACACCTTC.